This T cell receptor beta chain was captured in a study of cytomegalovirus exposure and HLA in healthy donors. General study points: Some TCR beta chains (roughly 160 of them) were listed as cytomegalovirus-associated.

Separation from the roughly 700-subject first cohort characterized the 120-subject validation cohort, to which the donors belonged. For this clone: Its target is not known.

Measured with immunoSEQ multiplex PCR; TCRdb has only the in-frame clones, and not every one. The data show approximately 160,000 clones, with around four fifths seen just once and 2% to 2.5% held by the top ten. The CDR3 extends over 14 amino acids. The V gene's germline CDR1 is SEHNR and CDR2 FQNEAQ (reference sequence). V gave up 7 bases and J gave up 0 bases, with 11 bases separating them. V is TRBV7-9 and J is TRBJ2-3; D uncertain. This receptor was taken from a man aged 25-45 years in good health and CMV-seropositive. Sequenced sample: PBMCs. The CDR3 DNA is TGTGCCAGCACCCGAGTCGCCAGCACAGATACGCAGTATTTT. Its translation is CASTRVASTDTQYF.